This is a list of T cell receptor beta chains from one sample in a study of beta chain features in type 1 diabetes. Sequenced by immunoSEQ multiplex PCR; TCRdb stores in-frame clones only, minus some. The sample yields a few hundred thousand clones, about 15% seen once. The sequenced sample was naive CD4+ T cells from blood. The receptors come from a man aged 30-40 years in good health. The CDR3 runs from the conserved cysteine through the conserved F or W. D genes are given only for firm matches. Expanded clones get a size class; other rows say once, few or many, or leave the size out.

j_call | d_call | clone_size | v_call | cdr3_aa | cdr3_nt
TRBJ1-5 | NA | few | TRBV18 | CASSPPHRPGNQPQHF | TGTGCCAGCTCACCACCGCACAGGCCCGGCAATCAGCCCCAGCATTTT
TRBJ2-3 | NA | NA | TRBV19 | CASSRSGAGDTQYF | TGTGCCAGTAGTAGGAGTGGGGCAGGAGATACGCAGTATTTT
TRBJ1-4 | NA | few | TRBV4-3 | CASSQDHSGVEKLFF | TGCGCCAGCAGCCAAGATCACTCCGGGGTCGAAAAACTGTTTTTT
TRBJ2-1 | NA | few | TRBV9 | CASSVVRNVQFF | TGTGCCAGCAGCGTAGTGAGGAATGTGCAGTTCTTC
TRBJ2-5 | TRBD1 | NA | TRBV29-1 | CSGYRGQETQYF | TGCAGCGGCTACAGGGGCCAAGAGACCCAGTACTTC
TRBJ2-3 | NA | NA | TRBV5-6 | CASEVWTDTQYF | TGTGCCAGCGAGGTCTGGACAGATACGCAGTATTTT
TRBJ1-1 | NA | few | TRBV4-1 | CASSRRGVNTEAFF | TGCGCCAGCAGCCGCCGTGGGGTGAACACTGAAGCTTTCTTT
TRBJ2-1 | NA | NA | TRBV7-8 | CASSFLRTALNNEQFF | TGTGCCAGCAGCTTTCTAAGAACGGCACTTAACAATGAGCAGTTCTTC
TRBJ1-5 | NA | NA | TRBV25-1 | CASGGSGGRGNQPQHF | TGTGCCAGCGGCGGTTCTGGGGGTCGGGGCAATCAGCCCCAGCATTTT
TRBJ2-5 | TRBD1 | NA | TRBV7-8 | CASWPWGQKQETQYF | TGTGCCAGTTGGCCCTGGGGACAGAAACAAGAGACCCAGTACTTC
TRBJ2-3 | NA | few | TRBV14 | CASSQGAGTTDTQYF | TGTGCCAGCAGCCAAGGCGCAGGGACCACAGATACGCAGTATTTT
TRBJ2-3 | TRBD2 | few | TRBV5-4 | CASSSPNSGVRTDTQYF | TGTGCCAGCAGCTCCCCAAATAGCGGGGTCCGCACAGATACGCAGTATTTT
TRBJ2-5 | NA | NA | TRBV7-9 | CASSLTLGSAETQYF | TGTGCCAGCAGCCTCACCCTAGGATCTGCTGAGACCCAGTACTTC
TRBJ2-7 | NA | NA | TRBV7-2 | CASRSRAASYEQYF | TGTGCCAGCAGATCCAGAGCCGCCTCCTACGAGCAGTACTTC
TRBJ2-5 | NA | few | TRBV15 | CATSRVWGTQETQYF | TGTGCCACCAGCAGGGTCTGGGGGACACAAGAGACCCAGTACTTC
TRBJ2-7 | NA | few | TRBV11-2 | CASSLGAGKTYEQYF | TGTGCCAGCAGCTTAGGGGCAGGGAAAACCTACGAGCAGTACTTC
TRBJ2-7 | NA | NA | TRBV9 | CASSSDPEGLLGEQYF | TGTGCCAGCAGCAGTGACCCAGAGGGCTTGCTTGGAGAGCAGTACTTC
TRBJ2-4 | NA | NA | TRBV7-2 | CASSLPGGGAKNIQYF | TGTGCCAGCAGCCTCCCCGGCGGCGGAGCCAAAAACATTCAGTACTTC
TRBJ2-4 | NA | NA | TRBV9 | CASSVTLDGNIQYF | TGTGCCAGCAGCGTAACCCTCGACGGAAACATTCAGTACTTC
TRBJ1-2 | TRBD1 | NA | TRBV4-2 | CASSPTKTGFNLAYGYTF | TGTGCCAGCAGCCCAACCAAGACAGGGTTTAATTTAGCCTATGGCTACACCTTC
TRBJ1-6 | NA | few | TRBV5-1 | CASSLGNSPLHF | TGCGCCAGCAGCTTGGGTAATTCACCCCTCCACTTT
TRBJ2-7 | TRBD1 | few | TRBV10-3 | CAISEGTASYEQYF | TGTGCCATCAGTGAAGGGACAGCGTCCTACGAGCAGTACTTC
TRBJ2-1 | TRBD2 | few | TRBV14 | CASSQGLAGVFVAYNEQFF | TGTGCCAGCAGCCAAGGACTAGCGGGAGTTTTCGTCGCCTACAATGAGCAGTTCTTC
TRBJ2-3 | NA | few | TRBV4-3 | CASSPAGHTDTQYF | TGCGCCAGCAGCCCGGCAGGGCACACAGATACGCAGTATTTT
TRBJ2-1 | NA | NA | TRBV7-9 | CASSRTGNTYNEQFF | TGTGCCAGCAGCCGCACAGGCAATACCTACAATGAGCAGTTCTTC
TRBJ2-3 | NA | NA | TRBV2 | CASSEVGRTDTQYF | TGTGCCAGCAGTGAAGTTGGCCGCACAGATACGCAGTATTTT
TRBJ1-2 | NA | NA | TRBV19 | CASSPGNYGYTF | TGTGCCAGTAGTCCGGGGAACTATGGCTACACCTTC
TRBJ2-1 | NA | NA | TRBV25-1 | CASTTGRTYNEQFF | TGTGCCAGCACGACTGGACGGACCTACAATGAGCAGTTCTTC
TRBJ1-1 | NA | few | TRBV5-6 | CASSLFGSPEAFF | TGTGCCAGCAGCTTGTTCGGGTCCCCCGAAGCTTTCTTT
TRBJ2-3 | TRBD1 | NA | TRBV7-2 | CASSGQVTSTDTQYF | TGTGCCAGCAGCGGACAGGTTACTAGCACAGATACGCAGTATTTT
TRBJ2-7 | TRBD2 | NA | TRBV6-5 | CASSLAGTYEQYF | TGTGCCAGCAGCTTAGCGGGAACCTACGAGCAGTACTTC
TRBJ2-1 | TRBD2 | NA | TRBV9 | CASSASGVAGFYNEQFF | TGTGCCAGCAGCGCTAGTGGGGTAGCGGGCTTTTACAATGAGCAGTTCTTC
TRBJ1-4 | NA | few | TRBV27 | CASSLKRGGEKLFF | TGTGCCAGCAGTTTGAAGAGGGGAGGAGAAAAACTGTTTTTT
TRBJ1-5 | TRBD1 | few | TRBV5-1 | CASSLTGDQPQHF | TGCGCCAGCAGCTTGACAGGGGATCAGCCCCAGCATTTT
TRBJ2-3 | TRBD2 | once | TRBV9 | CASSATPGGSGTDTQYF | TGTGCCAGCAGCGCCACCCCGGGCGGGAGTGGAACAGATACGCAGTATTTT
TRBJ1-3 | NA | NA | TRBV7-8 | CASSLDSGGNTIYF | TGTGCCAGCAGCTTAGATTCGGGTGGAAACACCATATATTTT
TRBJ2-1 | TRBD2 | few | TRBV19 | CASIGGRARYNEQFF | TGTGCCAGTATTGGCGGGAGGGCACGATACAATGAGCAGTTCTTC